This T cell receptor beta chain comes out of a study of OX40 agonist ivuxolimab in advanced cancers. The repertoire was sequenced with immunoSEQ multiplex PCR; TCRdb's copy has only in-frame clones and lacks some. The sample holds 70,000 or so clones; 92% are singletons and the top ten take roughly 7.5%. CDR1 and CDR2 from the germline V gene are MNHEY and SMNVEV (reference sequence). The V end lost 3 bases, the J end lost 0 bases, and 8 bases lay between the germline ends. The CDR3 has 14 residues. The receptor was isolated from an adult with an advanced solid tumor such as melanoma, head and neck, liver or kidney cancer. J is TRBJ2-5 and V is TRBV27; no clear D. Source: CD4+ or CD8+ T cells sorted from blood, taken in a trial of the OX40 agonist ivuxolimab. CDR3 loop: CASSLIIDQETQYF. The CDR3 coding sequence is TGTGCCAGCAGTTTGATAATCGACCAAGAGACCCAGTACTTC.